Following are 32 T cell receptor beta chains from one sample sequenced in a study of T cells in Graves' hyperthyroidism and ophthalmopathy. What was amplified from RNA transcripts were TCR beta CDR3 regions. A first-round RT-PCR of the TCR CDR3 used the HTBI primer set. Each CDR3 protein is one row after TCRdb ran MiXCR on the multiplex PCR reads. This sample has about 260,000 distinct CDR3 sequences; less than 30% occur once, and the top ten carry approximately 30%. The sample was blood. The receptors stem from a man aged 35 to 55 with Graves' hyperthyroidism that later progressed to Graves' ophthalmopathy.

Ten or more counts support this clonotype. This chain joins TRBV30 and TRBJ1-6, with D perhaps matching TRBD1 (5 bases). CDR1 GTSNPN and CDR2 SVGIG come from the germline V gene (reference sequence). V lost 0 bases to trimming and J lost 6 bases, with 12 bases between them. The CDR3 runs 15 residues. The CDR3 DNA reads TGTGCCTGGAGTGTCGTCGGGACTCGTAATTCACCCCTCCACTTT. Its protein is CAWSVVGTRNSPLHF.

This clonotype appeared many times. V gene TRBV4-1 combines with J gene TRBJ1-5; TRBD1 might be the D (5 bases). The CDR3 loop spans 15 amino acids. Deletions cut 2 bases from V and 2 bases from J, with 10 bases between. CDR1 and CDR2 (germline): MGHRA, YSYEKL. In DNA, the CDR3 is TGCGCCAGCAGCCAACAACAAGGGGGCAATCAGCCCCAGCATTTT. As protein: CASSQQQGGNQPQHF.

This clonotype was observed at least ten times. The chain is built from TRBV12-3 or TRBV12-4 and TRBJ1-3; D gene uncertain. The CDR3 sequence is 14 residues long. V was clipped by 4 bases and J by 2 bases, with 9 bases between them. CDR3 amino acids: CASSWGAAGNTIYF. The DNA for the CDR3 is TGTGCCAGCAGTTGGGGTGCTGCTGGAAACACCATATATTTT.

This clonotype was recorded many times. The chain links TRBV6-5 to TRBJ1-1; possibly TRBD1 for D (5 bases). Germline V gene sequence: CDR1 MNHEY, CDR2 SVGAGI. Trimming left V 6 bases short and J 2 bases short, with 13 bases between. The CDR3 is made up of 14 amino acids. CDR3 sequence: CASSPGWVNTEAFF. CDR3 in DNA: TGTGCCAGCAGCCCAGGGTGGGTAAACACTGAAGCTTTCTTT.

This clonotype was seen at least ten times. The J gene is TRBJ2-7, the V gene TRBV7-9, with D perhaps TRBD2 (5 bases). Germline V gene data show CDR1 as SEHNR and CDR2 as FQNEAQ (reference sequence). The CDR3 contains 15 residues. V lost 5 bases, J lost 1 base, and 15 bases lay in between. The chain's CDR3 is CASSPRDSPSYEQYF. Here the CDR3 DNA reads TGTGCCAGCAGCCCGAGGGATTCACCGTCCTACGAGCAGTACTTC.

This clonotype was seen repeatedly, ten times or more. This chain uses TRBV4-1 with TRBJ2-7; 7 bases agree with TRBD2. The CDR3 sequence is 16 residues long. With 0 bases clipped from V and 3 bases from J, the junction kept 8 bases outside the gene matches. The germline CDR1 and CDR2 sequences are MGHRA and YSYEKL. CDR3 in amino acids: CASSQEKGGSIYEQYF. Written as DNA, the CDR3 is TGCGCCAGCAGCCAAGAAAAAGGCGGGAGTATCTACGAGCAGTACTTC.

Many counts were recorded for this clonotype. The chain is built from TRBV2 and TRBJ2-7; 7 nucleotides match TRBD1. The ends lost 6 bases at V and 4 bases at J; junction bases unmatched: 3. Germline V CDR1 and CDR2: SNHLY, FYNNEI. This CDR3 is built from 12 residues. CDR3: CASRGDSYEQYF. The CDR3 bases are TGTGCCAGCAGGGGGGACAGTTACGAGCAGTACTTC.

The V gene is TRBV3-1, the J gene TRBJ2-2, with a possible D match to TRBD2 (5 bases). There are 16 residues in the CDR3. Germline-derived CDR1 and CDR2 are LGHDT and YNNKEL (reference sequence). V was pared by 0 bases and J by 4 bases, with 12 bases between. The CDR3 bases are TGTGCCAGCAGCCAAGATAGAGGGATCCCCACCGGGGAGCTGTTTTTT. Translation: CASSQDRGIPTGELFF. The full variable domain, completed using reference TRBV3-1 and TRBJ2-2, is DTAVSQTPKYLVTQMGNDKSIKCEQNLGHDTMYWYKQDSKKFLKIMFSYNNKELIINETVPNRFSPKSPDKAHLNLHINSLELGDSAVYFCASSQDRGIPTGELFFGEGSRLTVL.

As for this clonotype: A much larger clone sits a single nucleotide away, making a read error possible. The rearrangement links TRBV28 to TRBJ2-2, with D possibly being TRBD2 (5 bases). The ends were cut back, 6 bases at V and 7 bases at J, with 18 bases in the middle. There are 15 residues in the CDR3. CDR1 is MDHEN and CDR2 is SYDVKM in the germline V gene. This CDR3 reads CASSPAVDVVGELFF. DNA for the CDR3: TGTGCCAGCAGCCCAGCGGTAGACGTGGTCGGGGAGCTGTTTTTT.

This clonotype was recorded at least ten times. The V call is TRBV5-1, the J call TRBJ2-7; weak D call: TRBD2 (5 bases). The V end was cut by 7 bases, the J end by 1 base, with 27 bases between. The CDR3 totals 18 residues. Germline V gene lookup returns CDR1 SGHRS and CDR2 YFSETQ. Here the CDR3 DNA reads TGCGCCAGCTCCCGAGGGCAGTACCCAATTTCAGGATCCTACGAGCAGTACTTC. As protein: CASSRGQYPISGSYEQYF.

Worth noting for this clonotype: It may be a read error: a sequence one base away is much more abundant. The rearrangement uses TRBV6-5 and TRBJ2-2; maybe TRBD1 (6 bases). The V gene's germline CDR1 is MNHEY and CDR2 SVGAGI. The CDR3 totals 15 residues. The CDR3 reads CASSYSRAGAGDLFF. The DNA for the CDR3 is TGTGCCAGCAGTTACTCGAGGGCAGGGGCCGGGGATCTGTTTTTT.

This clonotype was found many times. This rearrangement joins TRBV20-1 to TRBJ1-6; D gene unclear. The V end lost 1 base, the J end lost 8 bases, and 12 bases lay between the germline ends. CDR3 length equals 14 residues. The germline V gene has CDR1 DFQATT and CDR2 SNEGSKA (reference sequence). CDR3 loop: CSARVWNNDSPLHF. CDR3 DNA: TGCAGTGCTAGAGTTTGGAACAACGATTCACCCCTCCACTTT.

J is TRBJ2-1 and V is TRBV30; no clear D. Deletions cut 6 bases from V and 0 bases from J, with 21 bases between. Germline values: CDR1 GTSNPN, CDR2 SVGIG (reference sequence). The CDR3 is 17 amino acids. CDR3 sequence reads: CACTGPTSKSSYNEQFF. The CDR3 DNA follows: TGTGCCTGTACGGGCCCTACCAGTAAGAGCTCCTACAATGAGCAGTTCTTC.

This clonotype came up many times. The V call is TRBV28, the J call TRBJ1-1, with D maybe TRBD1 (5 bases). The CDR3 spans 15 residues. CDR1 MDHEN and CDR2 SYDVKM come from the germline V gene. Trimming left V 7 bases short and J 2 bases short, with 17 bases between. This CDR3 reads CASTQGEIINTEAFF. DNA for the CDR3: TGTGCCAGCACTCAAGGGGAGATTATAAACACTGAAGCTTTCTTT.

This clonotype was counted only a few times. The CDR3 nucleotides read TGTGCCAGCACCCTCACGCCGCGGGACACGAGGGGCGAGCAGTACTTC. It yields the protein CASTLTPRDTRGEQYF. The chain uses TRBV12-3 or TRBV12-4 and TRBJ2-7; D tentatively fits TRBD1 or TRBD2 (6 bases each). This CDR3 contains 16 residues. The V end was cut by 7 bases, the J end by 6 bases, with 25 bases between.

A single count supports this clonotype. The chain links TRBV11-2 to TRBJ1-2, with a possible D match to TRBD1 (6 bases). This CDR3 region has 16 residues. V was clipped by 1 base and J by 1 base, with 13 bases between them. Germline CDR1 SGHAT, CDR2 FQNNGV. The CDR3 DNA is TGTGCCAGCAGCTTAGGATGGGGGCTTGGTAACTATGGCTACACCTTC. This translates into CASSLGWGLGNYGYTF.

This clonotype was recorded many times. This chain connects TRBV6-1 to TRBJ2-3; TRBD2 is a possible D gene (5 bases). The CDR3 totals 13 residues. The germline gives CDR1 MNHNS, CDR2 SASEGT. V lost 7 bases and J lost 2, with 10 bases in between. This CDR3 reads CASMKRNTDTQYF. The CDR3 DNA is TGTGCCAGCATGAAGCGGAACACAGATACGCAGTATTTT.

The chain is built from TRBV6-2 or TRBV6-3 and TRBJ1-1; TRBD1 agrees at 8 bases. Germline CDR1 MNHEY, CDR2 SVGEGT. The CDR3 extends over 16 amino acids. V was pared by 2 bases and J by 0 bases, with 5 bases of the junction left unmatched. DNA for the CDR3: TGTGCCAGCAGTTACAGACCAGGGGGCTTGAACACTGAAGCTTTCTTT. Its protein product is CASSYRPGGLNTEAFF.

This clonotype has a single count. This chain connects TRBV28 to TRBJ2-7; the match to TRBD1 covers 7 bases. The CDR3 is made up of 14 amino acids. Per the germline V gene, CDR1 is MDHEN and CDR2 is SYDVKM. Trimming removed 6 bases from V and 3 bases from J; junction bases left unmatched: 8. The CDR3 region is CASSLRTGVYEQYF. CDR3 coding DNA: TGTGCCAGCAGCCTAAGGACAGGCGTCTACGAGCAGTACTTC.

The V gene is TRBV30, the J gene TRBJ2-5, with TRBD2 identical over 12 bases. The CDR3 runs 14 residues. The germline V gene encodes CDR1 GTSNPN and CDR2 SVGIG (reference sequence). The J segment lost 2 bases and the V segment lost 3 bases, leaving 1 base of the junction unmatched. The CDR3, as DNA: TGTGCCTGGAGGACTAGCGGGGGTCAAGAGACCCAGTACTTC. Protein: CAWRTSGGQETQYF.

This clonotype was counted a single time. The chain links TRBV28 to TRBJ2-7, with 8 bases aligning to TRBD1. The ends lost 7 bases at V and 0 bases at J; junction bases unmatched: 2. The CDR3 runs 13 residues. Germline V CDR1 and CDR2: MDHEN, SYDVKM. CDR3 coding DNA: TGTGCCAGCATGGACAGGGTCTCCTACGAGCAGTACTTC. Its translation: CASMDRVSYEQYF.

The rearrangement joins TRBV2 to TRBJ1-2, with no clear D. Germline V gene data show CDR1 as SNHLY and CDR2 as FYNNEI. The V and J ends lost 3 bases and 8 bases respectively, with 10 bases between them. This CDR3 is 12 amino acids long. The DNA of the CDR3 is TGTGCCAGCAGTGAGGGAGCATGGGGCTACACCTTC. Protein sequence: CASSEGAWGYTF.

This clonotype came up a few times. The chain joins TRBV28 to TRBJ2-7, with 9 positions matching TRBD2. This CDR3 is 15 amino acids long. Germline CDR1 reads MDHEN; CDR2 reads SYDVKM. V dropped 5 bases and J dropped 3; count of bases not matched to a gene: 8. CDR3 DNA sequence: TGTGCCAGCAGTCGCCCCGCGGGAGGGGTCTACGAGCAGTACTTC. Encoded protein: CASSRPAGGVYEQYF.

A remark on this clonotype: A much larger clone lies a single base off, so this may be a read error. The chain joins TRBV20-1 to TRBJ2-2, with unresolved D. Looked up from germline, CDR1 is DFQATT and CDR2 is SNEGSKA (reference sequence). The CDR3 totals 11 residues. The CDR3 DNA follows: TGCAGTGCTAGCTCCACCAGGGAGCTGTTTTTT. Translating it yields CSASSTRELFF.

The V gene is TRBV20-1, the J gene TRBJ2-7; tentatively, D is TRBD1 (6 bases). Looked up from germline, CDR1 is DFQATT and CDR2 is SNEGSKA (reference sequence). Trimming removed 3 bases at V and 3 bases at J, with 9 bases between. The CDR3 loop spans 12 amino acids. As DNA, the CDR3 is TGCAGTGCTAGCTTGGACAGCTACGAGCAGTACTTC. This translates into CSASLDSYEQYF.

The chain joins TRBV2 to TRBJ1-1; 7 bases match TRBD1. V lost 7 bases, J lost 1 base, and 6 bases stayed unmatched. Germline loops: CDR1 SNHLY, CDR2 FYNNEI. CDR3 length: 14 residues. The CDR3 region is CASKEGAPNTEAFF. The DNA of the CDR3 is TGTGCCAGCAAGGAGGGGGCTCCGAACACTGAAGCTTTCTTT.

This clonotype appeared many times. The chain uses TRBV6-6 and TRBJ1-5; TRBD1 matches at 9 bases. The CDR3 consists of 20 residues. Germline V gives CDR1 MNHNY, CDR2 SVGAGI (reference sequence). The trim removed 6 bases at V and 4 bases at J, leaving 22 bases unmatched. The CDR3 loop is CASRLLGHVGQGGWNQPQHF. The CDR3 DNA follows: TGTGCCAGCAGGCTCCTAGGCCACGTGGGACAGGGTGGCTGGAATCAGCCCCAGCATTTT.

This clonotype appeared many times. The chain joins TRBV11-2 to TRBJ2-7; 8 bases agree with TRBD2. Germline trimming cut 5 bases from V and 6 bases from J; bases unmatched to any gene: 21. The CDR3 consists of 18 residues. The germline V gene encodes CDR1 SGHAT and CDR2 FQNNGV. The CDR3: CASSPGLAVSASGGEQYF. CDR3 nucleotides: TGTGCCAGCAGCCCCGGACTAGCTGTCTCAGCCAGTGGGGGCGAGCAGTACTTC.

V usage is TRBV27 and J usage is TRBJ1-3; the D is unclear. V was trimmed by 2 bases and J by 2 bases, leaving 4 bases between them. This CDR3 is 13 amino acids long. Looked up from germline, CDR1 is MNHEY and CDR2 is SMNVEV (reference sequence). CDR3 region: CASSLSPGNTIYF. The CDR3 DNA is TGTGCCAGCAGTTTAAGTCCTGGAAACACCATATATTTT.

In its sample, this clonotype was seen many times. The gene calls are TRBV5-1 and TRBJ2-7, with 9 bases aligning to TRBD2. The V and J ends lost 3 bases and 6 bases, in that order; junction bases with no gene match: 13. Germline assignment: CDR1 SGHRS and CDR2 YFSETQ. The CDR3 extends over 16 amino acids. Written as DNA, the CDR3 is TGCGCCAGCAGCTGGGGGAATGGAGCGGGAGGATCCGAGCAGTACTTC. Its protein product is CASSWGNGAGGSEQYF.

The sample holds many counts of this clonotype. This chain connects TRBV29-1 to TRBJ1-1; D call uncertain. CDR1 and CDR2 (germline): SQVTM, ANQGSEA. The CDR3 runs 11 residues. The CDR3 reads CSFVWNTEAFF. CDR3 bases: TGCAGTTTCGTCTGGAACACTGAAGCTTTCTTT. Filled out from reference TRBV29-1 and TRBJ1-1, the complete variable domain reads SAVISQKPSRDICQRGTSLTIQCQVDSQVTMMFWYRQQPGQSLTLIATANQGSEATYESGFVIDKFPISRPNLTFSTLTVSNMSPEDSSIYLCSFVWNTEAFFGQGTRLTVV.

This clonotype was seen ten or more times. The CDR3 coding sequence is TGTGCCAGCAGCCGGGGGGTCGGACTAGCAGACTACGAGCAGTACTTC. Encoded protein: CASSRGVGLADYEQYF. The rearrangement joins TRBV4-2 to TRBJ2-7; 8 bases line up with TRBD2. The CDR3 has 16 amino acids. V lost 4 bases to trimming and J lost 3 bases; unmatched junction nucleotides: 11. In germline, CDR1 is LGHNA, CDR2 YNFKEQ.